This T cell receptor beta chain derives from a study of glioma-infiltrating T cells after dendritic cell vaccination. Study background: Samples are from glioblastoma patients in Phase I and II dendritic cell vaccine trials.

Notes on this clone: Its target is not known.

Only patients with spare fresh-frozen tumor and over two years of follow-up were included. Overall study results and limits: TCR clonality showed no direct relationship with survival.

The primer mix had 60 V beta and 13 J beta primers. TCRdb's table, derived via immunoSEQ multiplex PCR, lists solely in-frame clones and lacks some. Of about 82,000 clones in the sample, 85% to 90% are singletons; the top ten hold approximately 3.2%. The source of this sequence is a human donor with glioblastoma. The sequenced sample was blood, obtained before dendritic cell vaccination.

CDR3 bases: TGTGCCAGCAGCTTAGTTGGTAGCGGGAACCTGAACACCGGGGAGCTGTTTTTT. Amino acids: CASSLVGSGNLNTGELFF. V usage is TRBV7-9 and J usage is TRBJ2-2; 8 bases line up with TRBD2. Trimming removed 1 base from V and 1 base from J; junction bases left unmatched: 8. Germline values: CDR1 SEHNR, CDR2 FQNEAQ (reference sequence). The CDR3 sequence is 18 residues long. Full variable domain (rest looked up from reference TRBV7-9 and TRBJ2-2): DTGVSQNPRHKITKRGQNVTFRCDPISEHNRLYWYRQTLGQGPEFLTYFQNEAQLEKSRLLSDRFSAERPKGSFSTLEIQRTEQGDSAMYLCASSLVGSGNLNTGELFFGEGSRLTVL.